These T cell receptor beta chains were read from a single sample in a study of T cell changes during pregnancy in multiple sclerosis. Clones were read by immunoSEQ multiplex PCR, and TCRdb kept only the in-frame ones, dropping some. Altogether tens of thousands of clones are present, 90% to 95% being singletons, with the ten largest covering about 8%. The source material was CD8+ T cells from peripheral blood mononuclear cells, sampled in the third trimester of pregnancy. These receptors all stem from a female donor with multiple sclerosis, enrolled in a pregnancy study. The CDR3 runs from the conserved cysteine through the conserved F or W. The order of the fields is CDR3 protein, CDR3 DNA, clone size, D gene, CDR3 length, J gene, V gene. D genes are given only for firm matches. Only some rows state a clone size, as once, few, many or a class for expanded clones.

cdr3_aa: CASTESGGVYEQYF; cdr3_nt: TGTGCCAGCACTGAGAGCGGGGGGGTCTACGAGCAGTACTTC; clone_size: -; d_call: TRBD2; cdr3_length: 14; j_call: TRBJ2-7; v_call: TRBV6-1
cdr3_aa: CASRQDGSYEQYF; cdr3_nt: TGTGCCAGCAGACAGGACGGCTCCTACGAGCAGTACTTC; clone_size: -; d_call: -; cdr3_length: 13; j_call: TRBJ2-7; v_call: TRBV7-9
cdr3_aa: CASSVTGGLGNTIYF; cdr3_nt: TGTGCCAGCAGCGTCACAGGGGGACTCGGAAACACCATATATTTT; clone_size: -; d_call: TRBD1; cdr3_length: 15; j_call: TRBJ1-3; v_call: TRBV9
cdr3_aa: CASSLEGQGRGYTF; cdr3_nt: TGTGCCAGCAGCTTGGAAGGACAGGGTAGGGGCTACACCTTC; clone_size: -; d_call: TRBD1; cdr3_length: 14; j_call: TRBJ1-2; v_call: TRBV5-4
cdr3_aa: CASGLSGNTIYF; cdr3_nt: TGTGCTAGTGGTCTCTCTGGAAACACCATATATTTT; clone_size: -; d_call: -; cdr3_length: 12; j_call: TRBJ1-3; v_call: TRBV12-5
cdr3_aa: CAIPGQVNYNEQFF; cdr3_nt: TGTGCCATTCCGGGACAGGTAAATTACAATGAGCAGTTCTTC; clone_size: -; d_call: TRBD1; cdr3_length: 14; j_call: TRBJ2-1; v_call: TRBV6-1
cdr3_aa: CATQPAGQETQYF; cdr3_nt: TGTGCTACCCAACCAGCGGGGCAAGAGACCCAGTACTTC; clone_size: -; d_call: TRBD2; cdr3_length: 13; j_call: TRBJ2-5; v_call: TRBV7-7
cdr3_aa: CASSPQGQYGYTF; cdr3_nt: TGTGCCAGCAGCCCACAGGGACAATATGGCTACACCTTC; clone_size: -; d_call: -; cdr3_length: 13; j_call: TRBJ1-2; v_call: TRBV13
cdr3_aa: CASSYPGFSYEQYF; cdr3_nt: TGCGCCAGCAGTTATCCGGGGTTCTCCTACGAGCAGTACTTC; clone_size: -; d_call: -; cdr3_length: 14; j_call: TRBJ2-7; v_call: TRBV4-1
cdr3_aa: CASSQAGLAGGNTGELFF; cdr3_nt: TGCGCCAGCAGCCAAGCCGGACTAGCGGGGGGGAACACCGGGGAGCTGTTTTTT; clone_size: -; d_call: TRBD2; cdr3_length: 18; j_call: TRBJ2-2; v_call: TRBV4-1
cdr3_aa: CASSYSSVYEQYF; cdr3_nt: TGTGCCAGCAGTTACTCATCAGTCTACGAGCAGTACTTC; clone_size: -; d_call: -; cdr3_length: 13; j_call: TRBJ2-7; v_call: TRBV6-5
cdr3_aa: CASSLVLRGSYNSPLHF; cdr3_nt: TGTGCCAGCAGCTTGGTATTGCGGGGCTCCTATAATTCACCCCTCCACTTT; clone_size: -; d_call: -; cdr3_length: 17; j_call: TRBJ1-6; v_call: TRBV5-8
cdr3_aa: CASSLFRDTLNTEAFF; cdr3_nt: TGTGCCAGCAGTTTGTTCCGGGACACCCTGAACACTGAAGCTTTCTTT; clone_size: -; d_call: -; cdr3_length: 16; j_call: TRBJ1-1; v_call: TRBV6-5
cdr3_aa: CASSGGTGSDTQYF; cdr3_nt: TGTGCCAGCAGCGGGGGGACAGGGTCTGATACGCAGTATTTT; clone_size: -; d_call: TRBD1; cdr3_length: 14; j_call: TRBJ2-3; v_call: TRBV9
cdr3_aa: CASSWRVGGEAFF; cdr3_nt: TGTGCCAGCAGTTGGAGGGTGGGGGGTGAAGCTTTCTTT; clone_size: -; d_call: -; cdr3_length: 13; j_call: TRBJ1-1; v_call: TRBV6-5
cdr3_aa: CASSPGQGYEQYF; cdr3_nt: TGTGCCAGCTCCCCGGGACAGGGCTACGAGCAGTACTTC; clone_size: -; d_call: TRBD1; cdr3_length: 13; j_call: TRBJ2-7; v_call: TRBV27
cdr3_aa: CASSLEAGYGYTF; cdr3_nt: TGTGCCAGCAGCTTAGAGGCTGGCTATGGCTACACCTTC; clone_size: -; d_call: -; cdr3_length: 13; j_call: TRBJ1-2; v_call: TRBV11-2
cdr3_aa: CSVGQGAGELFF; cdr3_nt: TGCAGCGTAGGACAGGGAGCCGGGGAGCTGTTTTTT; clone_size: -; d_call: TRBD1; cdr3_length: 12; j_call: TRBJ2-2; v_call: TRBV29-1
cdr3_aa: CASSQEAGYEQYF; cdr3_nt: TGCGCCAGCAGCCAAGAGGCAGGCTACGAGCAGTACTTC; clone_size: -; d_call: -; cdr3_length: 13; j_call: TRBJ2-7; v_call: TRBV4-1
cdr3_aa: CASSGGGTEAFF; cdr3_nt: TGTGCCAGCAGTGGAGGGGGCACTGAAGCTTTCTTT; clone_size: once; d_call: -; cdr3_length: 12; j_call: TRBJ1-1; v_call: TRBV6-1
cdr3_aa: CASSVTSLAGGAYNEQFF; cdr3_nt: TGTGCCAGCAGCGTAACCTCATTAGCGGGGGGGGCGTACAATGAGCAGTTCTTC; clone_size: -; d_call: TRBD2; cdr3_length: 18; j_call: TRBJ2-1; v_call: TRBV9
cdr3_aa: CASSLEFQAGVGETQYF; cdr3_nt: TGTGCCAGCAGCTTAGAGTTTCAAGCGGGGGTCGGGGAGACCCAGTACTTC; clone_size: -; d_call: TRBD2; cdr3_length: 17; j_call: TRBJ2-5; v_call: TRBV11-1
cdr3_aa: CASSQEAAGTDTQYF; cdr3_nt: TGCGCCAGCAGCCAAGAGGCTGCAGGCACAGATACGCAGTATTTT; clone_size: once; d_call: -; cdr3_length: 15; j_call: TRBJ2-3; v_call: TRBV4-1
cdr3_aa: CASSLDSPGNTIYF; cdr3_nt: TGTGCCAGCAGCTTGGACAGTCCTGGAAACACCATATATTTT; clone_size: -; d_call: -; cdr3_length: 14; j_call: TRBJ1-3; v_call: TRBV5-6
cdr3_aa: CASSSGTGYEQYF; cdr3_nt: TGTGCCAGCAGCTCCGGGACAGGGTACGAGCAGTACTTC; clone_size: once; d_call: TRBD1; cdr3_length: 13; j_call: TRBJ2-7; v_call: TRBV11-2
cdr3_aa: CASSYSRQGYEQYF; cdr3_nt: TGTGCCAGCAGTTACTCGAGACAGGGTTACGAGCAGTACTTC; clone_size: -; d_call: TRBD1; cdr3_length: 14; j_call: TRBJ2-7; v_call: TRBV6-6
cdr3_aa: CASSFGSTGELFF; cdr3_nt: TGTGCCAGCAGCTTCGGGAGCACCGGGGAGCTGTTTTTT; clone_size: -; d_call: -; cdr3_length: 13; j_call: TRBJ2-2; v_call: TRBV6-5
cdr3_aa: CASSFGTGDTEAFF; cdr3_nt: TGTGCCAGCAGCTTCGGGACAGGGGATACTGAAGCTTTCTTT; clone_size: -; d_call: TRBD1; cdr3_length: 14; j_call: TRBJ1-1; v_call: TRBV13
cdr3_aa: CASSLQGAQGENTEAFF; cdr3_nt: TGCGCCAGCAGCTTGCAGGGGGCGCAAGGCGAGAACACTGAAGCTTTCTTT; clone_size: -; d_call: TRBD1; cdr3_length: 17; j_call: TRBJ1-1; v_call: TRBV5-1
cdr3_aa: CASSLSGHQPQHF; cdr3_nt: TGTGCCAGCAGCTTATCAGGGCATCAGCCCCAGCATTTT; clone_size: once; d_call: -; cdr3_length: 13; j_call: TRBJ1-5; v_call: TRBV7-6
cdr3_aa: CAWSGQGYGYTF; cdr3_nt: TGTGCCTGGAGTGGGCAGGGATATGGCTACACCTTC; clone_size: once; d_call: -; cdr3_length: 12; j_call: TRBJ1-2; v_call: TRBV30
cdr3_aa: CASSLAPGYEQYF; cdr3_nt: TGCGCCAGCAGCTTGGCCCCGGGGTACGAGCAGTACTTC; clone_size: once; d_call: -; cdr3_length: 13; j_call: TRBJ2-7; v_call: TRBV5-1
cdr3_aa: CAWSQGDSYEQYF; cdr3_nt: TGTGCCTGGAGTCAGGGTGATTCCTACGAGCAGTACTTC; clone_size: -; d_call: -; cdr3_length: 13; j_call: TRBJ2-7; v_call: TRBV30
cdr3_aa: CASSVGTAYGYTF; cdr3_nt: TGTGCCAGCAGCGTTGGGACAGCTTATGGCTACACCTTC; clone_size: -; d_call: TRBD1; cdr3_length: 13; j_call: TRBJ1-2; v_call: TRBV7-8
cdr3_aa: CASSQARDSPEKLFF; cdr3_nt: TGTGCCAGCAGCCAGGCAAGGGACAGTCCTGAAAAACTGTTTTTT; clone_size: -; d_call: TRBD1; cdr3_length: 15; j_call: TRBJ1-4; v_call: TRBV4-2